This T cell receptor (beta chain) was obtained from a study of blood T cell repertoires in COVID-19. Study background: Spain, Italy and the United States supplied samples that represented acute and convalescent COVID-19.

Categorization into cohorts depended on clinical history that participants reported. Recovered Cohort 3 donors showed two negative PCRs, clearance, or symptom resolution. Losses at the gene ends were 4 bases for V and 8 bases for J; bases not matched to a gene: 9. The germline V gene encodes CDR1 SGHRS and CDR2 YFSETQ. CDR3 size: 15 residues. Using immunoSEQ multiplex PCR, the repertoire was profiled, and TCRdb retains in-frame clones only, with some absent. Of about 150,000 clones in the sample, around 85% were seen once. The sample consisted of PBMCs or T cells enriched from blood (not recorded which). The clonotype was recovered from a woman in her forties who had recovered from COVID-19. The chain employs TRBV5-1 and TRBJ1-2; 12 bases are shared with TRBD1. The DNA of the CDR3 is TGCGCCAGCAGCACTACCCCGGGACAGGGGGCGGGCTACACCTTC. Amino acid sequence: CASSTTPGQGAGYTF.